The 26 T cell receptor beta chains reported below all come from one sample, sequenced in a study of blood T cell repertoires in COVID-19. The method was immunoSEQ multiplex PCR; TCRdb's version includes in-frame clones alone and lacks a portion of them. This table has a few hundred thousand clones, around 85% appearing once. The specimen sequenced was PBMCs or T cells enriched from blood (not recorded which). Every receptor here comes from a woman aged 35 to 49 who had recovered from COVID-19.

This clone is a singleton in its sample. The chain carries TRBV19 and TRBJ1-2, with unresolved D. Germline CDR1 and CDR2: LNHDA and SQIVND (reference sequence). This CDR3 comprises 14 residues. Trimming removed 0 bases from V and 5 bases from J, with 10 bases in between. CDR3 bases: TGTGCCAGTAGTATAGACAAGAGCGGATATGGCTACACCTTC. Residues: CASSIDKSGYGYTF. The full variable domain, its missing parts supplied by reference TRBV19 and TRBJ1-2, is DGGITQSPKYLFRKEGQNVTLSCEQNLNHDAMYWYRQDPGQGLRLIYYSQIVNDFQKGDIAEGYSVSREKKESFPLTVTSAQKNPTAFYLCASSIDKSGYGYTFGSGTRLTVV.

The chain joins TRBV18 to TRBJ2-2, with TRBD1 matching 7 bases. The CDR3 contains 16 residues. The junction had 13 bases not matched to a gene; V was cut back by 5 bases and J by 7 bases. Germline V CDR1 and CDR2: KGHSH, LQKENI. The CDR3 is CASSWKFDRENGELFF. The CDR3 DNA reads TGTGCCAGCTCATGGAAGTTTGACAGGGAGAACGGGGAGCTGTTTTTT. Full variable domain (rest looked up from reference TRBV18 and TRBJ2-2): NAGVMQNPRHLVRRRGQEARLRCSPMKGHSHVYWYRQLPEEGLKFMVYLQKENIIDESGMPKERFSAEFPKEGPSILRIQQVVRGDSAAYFCASSWKFDRENGELFFGEGSRLTVL.

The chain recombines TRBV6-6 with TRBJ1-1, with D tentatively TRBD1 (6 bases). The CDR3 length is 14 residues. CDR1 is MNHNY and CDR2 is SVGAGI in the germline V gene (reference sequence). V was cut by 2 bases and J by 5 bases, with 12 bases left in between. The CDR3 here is CASSYQDRITEAFF. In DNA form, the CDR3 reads TGTGCCAGCAGTTACCAAGACAGGATAACTGAAGCTTTCTTT.

Here the CDR3 reads CASSPRLAGVNEQFF. The DNA of the CDR3 is TGTGCCAGCAGTCCTAGGCTAGCGGGAGTCAATGAGCAGTTCTTC. J is TRBJ2-1 and V is TRBV6-6, with 10 bases identical to TRBD2. With 5 bases clipped from V and 6 bases from J, the junction kept 7 bases outside the gene matches. Germline V lookup: CDR1 MNHNY, CDR2 SVGAGI (reference sequence). The CDR3 consists of 15 residues.

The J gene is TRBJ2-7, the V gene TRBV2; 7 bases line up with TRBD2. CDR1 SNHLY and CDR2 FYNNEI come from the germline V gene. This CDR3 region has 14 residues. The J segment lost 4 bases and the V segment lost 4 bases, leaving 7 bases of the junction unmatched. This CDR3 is CASSGGGLSYEQYF. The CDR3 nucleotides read TGTGCCAGCAGTGGGGGGGGACTCTCTTACGAGCAGTACTTC.

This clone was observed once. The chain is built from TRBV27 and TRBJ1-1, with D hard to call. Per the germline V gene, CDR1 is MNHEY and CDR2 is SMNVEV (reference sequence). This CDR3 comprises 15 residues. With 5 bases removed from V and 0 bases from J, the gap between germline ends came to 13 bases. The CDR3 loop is CASSPKTLMNTEAFF. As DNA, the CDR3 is TGTGCCAGCAGTCCAAAGACACTTATGAACACTGAAGCTTTCTTT.

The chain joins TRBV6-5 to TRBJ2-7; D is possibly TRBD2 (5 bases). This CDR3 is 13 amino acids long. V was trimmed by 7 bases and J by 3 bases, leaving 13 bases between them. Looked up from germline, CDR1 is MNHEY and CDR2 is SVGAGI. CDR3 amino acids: CASKASGNYEQYF. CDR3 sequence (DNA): TGTGCCAGCAAGGCGAGCGGTAACTACGAGCAGTACTTC.

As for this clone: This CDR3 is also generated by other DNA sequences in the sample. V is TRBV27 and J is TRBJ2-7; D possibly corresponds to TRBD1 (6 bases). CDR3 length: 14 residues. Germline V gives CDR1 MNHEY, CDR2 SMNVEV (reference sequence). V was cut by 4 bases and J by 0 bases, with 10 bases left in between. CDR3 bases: TGTGCCAGCAGTTCAACAGGGAGCTCCTACGAGCAGTACTTC. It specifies CASSSTGSSYEQYF.

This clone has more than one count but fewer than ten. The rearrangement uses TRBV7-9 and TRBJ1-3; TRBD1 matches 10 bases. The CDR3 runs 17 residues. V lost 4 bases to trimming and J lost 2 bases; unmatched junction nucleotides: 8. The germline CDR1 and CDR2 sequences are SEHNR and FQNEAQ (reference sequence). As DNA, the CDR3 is TGTGCCAGCAGCTCGACAGGGGGCGCAGGGGCTGGAAACACCATATATTTT. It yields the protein CASSSTGGAGAGNTIYF.

The DNA for the CDR3 is TGTGCCACCAGCAGAGAGACAGGGGTGGGGCGCAATGAGCAGTTCTTC. Protein: CATSRETGVGRNEQFF. This chain joins TRBV15 and TRBJ2-1; 8 bases map to TRBD1. Germline V gene data show CDR1 as LNHNV and CDR2 as YYDKDF (reference sequence). The CDR3 length is 16 residues. Trimming at V came to 0 bases and at J to 6 bases, leaving 7 bases not matched to a gene. The full variable domain, with the rest looked up from reference TRBV15 and TRBJ2-1, is DAMVIQNPRYQVTQFGKPVTLSCSQTLNHNVMYWYQQKSSQAPKLLFHYYDKDFNNEADTPDNFQSRRPNTSFCFLDIRSPGLGDTAMYLCATSRETGVGRNEQFFGPGTRLTVL.

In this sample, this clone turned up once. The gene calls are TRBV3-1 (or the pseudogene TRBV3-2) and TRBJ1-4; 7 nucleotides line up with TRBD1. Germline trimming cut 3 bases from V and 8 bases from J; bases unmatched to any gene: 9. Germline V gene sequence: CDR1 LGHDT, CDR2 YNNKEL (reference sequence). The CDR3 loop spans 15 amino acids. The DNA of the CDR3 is TGTGCCAGCAGCCAGCGGTCACAGGGGAAAGAAAAACTGTTTTTT. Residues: CASSQRSQGKEKLFF.

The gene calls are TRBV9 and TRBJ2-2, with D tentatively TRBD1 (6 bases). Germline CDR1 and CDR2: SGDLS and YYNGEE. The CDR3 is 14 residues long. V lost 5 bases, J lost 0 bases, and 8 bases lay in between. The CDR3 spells CASSGDTNTGELFF. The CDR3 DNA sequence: TGTGCCAGCAGTGGGGACACGAACACCGGGGAGCTGTTTTTT.

The DNA of the CDR3 is TGTGCCAGCAGTTACTCGACCGGGGGTGCGGAAAAACTGTTTTTT. As protein: CASSYSTGGAEKLFF. The V and J genes are TRBV6-5 and TRBJ1-4; TRBD1 is a possible D gene (5 bases). This CDR3 is built from 15 residues. The V end was cut by 0 bases, the J end by 8 bases, with 13 bases between. Germline CDR1 is MNHEY and CDR2 is SVGAGI.

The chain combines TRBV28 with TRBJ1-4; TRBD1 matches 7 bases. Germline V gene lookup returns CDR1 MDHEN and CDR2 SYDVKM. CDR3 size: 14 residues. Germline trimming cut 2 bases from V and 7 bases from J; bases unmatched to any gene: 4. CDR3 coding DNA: TGTGCCAGCAGTTTACAACAGGGGTCTGAAAAACTGTTTTTT. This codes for CASSLQQGSEKLFF.

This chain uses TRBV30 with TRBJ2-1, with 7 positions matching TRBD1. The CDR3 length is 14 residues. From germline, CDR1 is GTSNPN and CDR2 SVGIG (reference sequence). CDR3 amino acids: CARAPGQYYNEQFF. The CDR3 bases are TGTGCACGTGCCCCGGGACAGTACTACAATGAGCAGTTCTTC.

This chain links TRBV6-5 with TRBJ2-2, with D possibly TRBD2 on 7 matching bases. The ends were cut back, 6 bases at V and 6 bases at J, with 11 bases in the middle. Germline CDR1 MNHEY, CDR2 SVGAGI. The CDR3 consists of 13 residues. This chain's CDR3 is CASRRGRAGELFF. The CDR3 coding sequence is TGTGCCAGCAGGAGGGGGAGGGCCGGGGAGCTGTTTTTT.

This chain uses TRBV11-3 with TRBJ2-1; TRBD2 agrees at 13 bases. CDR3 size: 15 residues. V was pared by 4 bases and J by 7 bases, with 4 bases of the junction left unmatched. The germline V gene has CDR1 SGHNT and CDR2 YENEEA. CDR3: CASSSRTSGSNEQFF. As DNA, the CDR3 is TGTGCCAGCAGCTCCAGGACTAGCGGGAGTAATGAGCAGTTCTTC.

CDR3 region: CASRVLNSPLHF. DNA for the CDR3: TGTGCCAGCAGAGTACTCAATTCACCCCTCCACTTT. The chain has TRBV28 and TRBJ1-6; D gene unclear. The V gene lost 6 bases and the J gene lost 7 bases, with 7 bases spanning the gap. Germline-derived CDR1 and CDR2 are MDHEN and SYDVKM. The CDR3 length is 12 residues.

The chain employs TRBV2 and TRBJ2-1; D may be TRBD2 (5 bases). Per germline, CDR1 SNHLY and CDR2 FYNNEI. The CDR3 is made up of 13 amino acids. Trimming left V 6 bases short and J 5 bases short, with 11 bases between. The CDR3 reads CASREGLDNEQFF. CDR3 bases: TGTGCCAGCAGAGAGGGCCTCGACAATGAGCAGTTCTTC.

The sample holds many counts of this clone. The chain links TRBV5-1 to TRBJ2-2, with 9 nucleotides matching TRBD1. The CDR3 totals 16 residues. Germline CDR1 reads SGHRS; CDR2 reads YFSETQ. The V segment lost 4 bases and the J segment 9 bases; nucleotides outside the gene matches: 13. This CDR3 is CASSPGRDRVLRELFF. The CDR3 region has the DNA TGCGCCAGCAGCCCGGGGCGGGACAGGGTTCTCCGGGAGCTGTTTTTT.

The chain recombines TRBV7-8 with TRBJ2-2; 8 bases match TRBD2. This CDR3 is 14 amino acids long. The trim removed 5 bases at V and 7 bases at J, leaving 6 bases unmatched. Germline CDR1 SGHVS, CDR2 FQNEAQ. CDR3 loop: CASSPRGGSGELFF. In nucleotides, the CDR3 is TGTGCCAGCAGCCCCCGCGGGGGGAGCGGGGAGCTGTTTTTT.

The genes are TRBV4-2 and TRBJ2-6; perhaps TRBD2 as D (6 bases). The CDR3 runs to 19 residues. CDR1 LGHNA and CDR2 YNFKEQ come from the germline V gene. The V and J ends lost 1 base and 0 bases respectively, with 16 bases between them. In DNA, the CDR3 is TGTGCCAGCAGCCAAGGTTATGCGGGGATCGGCTCTGGGGCCAACGTCCTGACTTTC. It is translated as CASSQGYAGIGSGANVLTF.

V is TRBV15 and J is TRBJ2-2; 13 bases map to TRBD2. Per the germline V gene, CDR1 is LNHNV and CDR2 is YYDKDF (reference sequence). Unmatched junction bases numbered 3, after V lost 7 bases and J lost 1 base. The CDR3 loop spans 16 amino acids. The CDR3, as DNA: TGTGCCACCACCGGGACTAGCGGGATGAACACCGGGGAGCTGTTTTTT. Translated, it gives CATTGTSGMNTGELFF.

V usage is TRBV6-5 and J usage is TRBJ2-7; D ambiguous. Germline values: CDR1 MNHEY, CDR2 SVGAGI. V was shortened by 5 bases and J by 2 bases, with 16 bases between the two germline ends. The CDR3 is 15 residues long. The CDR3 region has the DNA TGTGCCAGCAGTATTTCCTTGAGAAGCCCCTACGAGCAGTACTTC. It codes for CASSISLRSPYEQYF.

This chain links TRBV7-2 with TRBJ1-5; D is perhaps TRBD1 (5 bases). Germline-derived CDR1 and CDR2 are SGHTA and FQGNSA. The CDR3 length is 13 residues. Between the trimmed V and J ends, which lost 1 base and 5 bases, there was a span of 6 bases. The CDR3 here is CASSLEGHQPQHF. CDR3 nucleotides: TGTGCCAGCAGCTTAGAGGGGCATCAGCCCCAGCATTTT.

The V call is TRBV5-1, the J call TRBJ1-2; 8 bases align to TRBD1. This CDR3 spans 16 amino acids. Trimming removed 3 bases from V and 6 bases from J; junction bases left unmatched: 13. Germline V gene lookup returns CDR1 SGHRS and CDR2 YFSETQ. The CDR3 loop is CASSSPDRVAANGYTF. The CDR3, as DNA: TGCGCCAGCAGCTCCCCGGACAGGGTTGCCGCGAATGGCTACACCTTC.